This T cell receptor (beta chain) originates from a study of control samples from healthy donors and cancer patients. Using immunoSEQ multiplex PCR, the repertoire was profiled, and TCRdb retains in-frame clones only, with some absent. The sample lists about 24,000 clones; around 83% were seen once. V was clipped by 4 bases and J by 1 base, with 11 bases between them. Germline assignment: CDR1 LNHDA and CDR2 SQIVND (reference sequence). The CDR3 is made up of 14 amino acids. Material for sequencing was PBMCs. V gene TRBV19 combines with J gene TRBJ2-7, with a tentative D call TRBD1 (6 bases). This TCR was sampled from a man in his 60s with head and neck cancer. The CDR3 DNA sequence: TGTGCCAGTAGTAATCAGGGGTTTTCCTACGAGCAGTACTTC. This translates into CASSNQGFSYEQYF.